Following are 30 T cell receptor beta chains from one sample sequenced in a study of blood T cell repertoires in COVID-19. The data were produced by immunoSEQ multiplex PCR, yet TCRdb's version contains in-frame clones alone and is incomplete. The sample has about 370,000 clones, more than 80% seen once. The specimen was PBMCs or T cells enriched from blood (not recorded which). The source is a young man who had recovered from COVID-19.

The chain has TRBV7-2 and TRBJ2-1; 10 bases match TRBD2. CDR3 size: 15 residues. With 5 bases clipped from V and 2 bases from J, the junction kept 3 bases outside the gene matches. Germline CDR1 reads SGHTA; CDR2 reads FQGNSA. CDR3 protein: CASSPTSGAYNEQFF. Written as DNA, the CDR3 is TGTGCCAGCAGCCCCACTAGCGGGGCCTACAATGAGCAGTTCTTC.

This clone was found once. V usage is TRBV7-3 and J usage is TRBJ2-3; TRBD2 aligns across 13 bases. Trimming at V came to 4 bases and at J to 3 bases, leaving 4 bases not matched to a gene. Germline V gene sequence: CDR1 SGHTA, CDR2 FQGTGA. The length of the CDR3 is 16 residues. This CDR3 is CASSSGLAGSTDTQYF. The CDR3 DNA follows: TGTGCCAGCAGCTCGGGACTAGCGGGGTCAACAGATACGCAGTATTTT.

V usage is TRBV10-3 and J usage is TRBJ2-7, with 7 bases matching TRBD1. Per the germline V gene, CDR1 is ENHRY and CDR2 is SYGVKD. This CDR3 is 12 amino acids long. The V and J ends lost 1 base and 12 bases, in that order; junction bases with no gene match: 6. For the CDR3, the DNA is TGTGCCATCAGTGAGTTTCAGGGGGTAGGGTACTTC. Translated, it gives CAISEFQGVGYF.

The chain recombines TRBV24-1 with TRBJ1-6; possibly TRBD1 for D (6 bases). Per the germline V gene, CDR1 is KGHDR and CDR2 is SFDVKD. The CDR3 is made up of 18 amino acids. V was trimmed by 5 bases and J by 0 bases, leaving 16 bases between them. CDR3 sequence reads: CATSGRTDQSSYNSPLHF. CDR3 DNA: TGTGCCACCAGTGGAAGGACAGACCAGAGCTCCTATAATTCACCCCTCCACTTT.

CDR3 coding DNA: TGTGCCAGCAAACAAACAGAGGGTCAGCCCCAGCATTTT. It codes for CASKQTEGQPQHF. The rearrangement links TRBV12-3 or TRBV12-4 to TRBJ1-5; D is undetermined. V was shortened by 7 bases and J by 6 bases, with 13 bases between the two germline ends. This CDR3 region has 13 residues.

This sequence joins TRBV7-6 and TRBJ2-1; 8 bases align to TRBD2. CDR1 SGHVS and CDR2 FNYEAQ come from the germline V gene. The V gene end was trimmed by 0 bases and the J gene end by 4 bases; junction bases not matched to a gene: 8. This CDR3 spans 17 amino acids. CDR3 coding DNA: TGTGCCAGCAGCTTAGCGGAGCCTAGCGGGTCGTACAATGAGCAGTTCTTC. It translates to CASSLAEPSGSYNEQFF.

The J gene is TRBJ2-6, the V gene TRBV2, with D maybe TRBD1 (6 bases). The V gene's germline CDR1 is SNHLY and CDR2 FYNNEI. V was clipped by 6 bases and J by 0 bases, with 9 bases between them. This CDR3 has 15 residues. CDR3 coding DNA: TGTGCCAGCAGCCTGGACAGCTCTGGGGCCAACGTCCTGACTTTC. This sequence encodes CASSLDSSGANVLTF. Full variable domain (rest looked up from reference TRBV2 and TRBJ2-6): EPEVTQTPSHQVTQMGQEVILRCVPISNHLYFYWYRQILGQKVEFLVSFYNNEISEKSEIFDDQFSVERPDGSNFTLKIRSTKLEDSAMYFCASSLDSSGANVLTFGAGSRLTVL.

This chain connects TRBV4-2 to TRBJ2-1, with 10 positions matching TRBD2. V gave up 1 base and J gave up 9 bases; unmatched junction bases: 6. CDR3 length equals 15 residues. From germline, CDR1 is LGHNA and CDR2 YNFKEQ. This CDR3 reads CASSQASGRAGEQFF. In DNA form, the CDR3 reads TGTGCCAGCAGCCAAGCCAGCGGGAGGGCCGGTGAGCAGTTCTTC.

The rearrangement uses TRBV5-6 and TRBJ1-2, with D uncertain. CDR3 size: 12 residues. Germline CDR1 reads SGHDT; CDR2 reads YYEEEE. Trimming stripped 0 bases from V and 2 bases from J, with 2 bases between. CDR3 in amino acids: CASSLANYGYTF. The CDR3 nucleotides read TGTGCCAGCAGCTTGGCAAACTATGGCTACACCTTC.

In its sample, this clone was seen once. The rearrangement joins TRBV2 to TRBJ1-1; 10 bases are shared with TRBD1. J was trimmed by 1 base and V by 6 bases; bases with no gene match: 8. CDR3 size: 16 residues. Germline values: CDR1 SNHLY, CDR2 FYNNEI. CDR3 sequence reads: CASRVPGQGPNTEAFF. CDR3 coding DNA: TGTGCCAGCAGGGTCCCGGGACAGGGGCCGAACACTGAAGCTTTCTTT.

The chain couples TRBV5-5 to TRBJ1-1, with TRBD1 matching over 9 bases. The CDR3 consists of 15 residues. The V and J ends lost 5 bases and 0 bases, in that order; junction bases with no gene match: 5. Germline V gene data show CDR1 as SGHKS and CDR2 as YYEKEE (reference sequence). CDR3 protein: CASRWDRVMNTEAFF. The CDR3 nucleotides are TGTGCCAGCAGGTGGGACAGGGTGATGAACACTGAAGCTTTCTTT.

This clone was observed a handful of times. The V and J genes are TRBV19 and TRBJ1-4; 8 positions agree with TRBD1. Germline V gene lookup returns CDR1 LNHDA and CDR2 SQIVND (reference sequence). V gave up 6 bases and J gave up 4 bases; unmatched junction bases: 4. The CDR3 length is 14 residues. The CDR3 coding sequence is TGTGCCAGTAGATCGACAGGGGTTAATGAAAAACTGTTTTTT. This translates into CASRSTGVNEKLFF. Supplemented by reference TRBV19 and TRBJ1-4, the full variable domain reads DGGITQSPKYLFRKEGQNVTLSCEQNLNHDAMYWYRQDPGQGLRLIYYSQIVNDFQKGDIAEGYSVSREKKESFPLTVTSAQKNPTAFYLCASRSTGVNEKLFFGSGTQLSVL.

The count of this clone is one. The chain is built from TRBV6-5 and TRBJ1-1; no clear D gene. CDR1 and CDR2 (germline): MNHEY, SVGAGI. This CDR3 contains 14 residues. V dropped 3 bases and J dropped 0 bases, with 8 bases sitting between them. The CDR3 is CASSYSTLNTEAFF. The CDR3 DNA sequence: TGTGCCAGCAGTTATTCGACACTGAACACTGAAGCTTTCTTT.

This clone was found once. The chain links TRBV2 to TRBJ2-7; D unclear. V shed 0 bases and J shed 2 bases, with 8 bases lying between them. Looked up from germline, CDR1 is SNHLY and CDR2 is FYNNEI. The CDR3 runs to 14 residues. The CDR3 region has the DNA TGTGCCAGCAGTGAAGCCAGAAACCCCTACGAGCAGTACTTC. It codes for CASSEARNPYEQYF.

This clone was counted only a few times. The CDR3 sequence is CASSGRVADTQYF. Written as DNA, the CDR3 is TGTGCCAGCAGCGGCAGAGTAGCCGATACGCAGTATTTT. The chain employs TRBV11-2 and TRBJ2-3; D is unclear. The germline V gene encodes CDR1 SGHAT and CDR2 FQNNGV. The length of the CDR3 is 13 residues. Between the trimmed V and J ends, which lost 5 bases and 6 bases, there was a span of 12 bases.

The gene calls are TRBV7-9 and TRBJ1-6, with D perhaps matching TRBD1 (5 bases). V was pared by 4 bases and J by 8 bases, with 24 bases between. The CDR3 has 18 amino acids. Per the germline V gene, CDR1 is SEHNR and CDR2 is FQNEAQ (reference sequence). This chain's CDR3 is CASSSFGTRDFGYSPLHF. CDR3 coding DNA: TGTGCCAGCAGCTCCTTTGGCACCAGGGACTTCGGTTATTCACCCCTCCACTTT.

This chain connects TRBV5-4 to TRBJ2-7, with D tentatively TRBD2 (6 bases). Germline CDR1 SGHNT, CDR2 YYREEE (reference sequence). The CDR3 totals 14 residues. The ends were cut back, 2 bases at V and 2 bases at J, with 11 bases in the middle. This CDR3 reads CASSLGGKAYEQYF. DNA for the CDR3: TGTGCCAGCAGCTTAGGCGGGAAAGCCTACGAGCAGTACTTC.

This clone was seen just once. CDR3 coding DNA: TGTGCCAGCCGTACTGGGGGACAGGGTCCTTTGAGCAATTCACCCCTCCACTTT. This codes for CASRTGGQGPLSNSPLHF. V is TRBV7-2 and J is TRBJ1-6; 9 bases agree with TRBD1. After removal of 8 bases from V and 7 bases from J, the junction contained 18 bases not matched to a gene. CDR3 length: 18 residues. Germline assignment: CDR1 SGHTA and CDR2 FQGNSA.

The V and J genes are TRBV3-1 (or the pseudogene TRBV3-2) and TRBJ1-1, with D perhaps TRBD1 (6 bases). V gave up 0 bases and J gave up 3 bases, with 8 bases separating them. CDR1 and CDR2 (germline): LGHDT, YNNKEL (reference sequence). CDR3 length: 14 amino acids. The CDR3, as DNA: TGTGCCAGCAGCCAAGAAGACAGGTACACTGAAGCTTTCTTT. Amino acid sequence: CASSQEDRYTEAFF.

This chain uses TRBV9 with TRBJ2-1; 13 positions agree with TRBD2. Germline values: CDR1 SGDLS, CDR2 YYNGEE. The CDR3 consists of 17 residues. The V gene end was trimmed by 3 bases and the J gene end by 7 bases; junction bases not matched to a gene: 10. CDR3 nucleotides: TGTGCCAGCAGCGGCGGACTAGCGGGAGCCCTAGGAAATGAGCAGTTCTTC. Its protein product is CASSGGLAGALGNEQFF.

The chain links TRBV7-3 to TRBJ2-3, with TRBD2 matching over 7 bases. Germline CDR1 is SGHTA and CDR2 is FQGTGA. The CDR3 extends over 20 amino acids. Germline trimming cut 1 base from V and 3 bases from J; bases unmatched to any gene: 19. CDR3 DNA sequence: TGTGCCAGCAGCTTAAGGGCAGAGGATTTCGGCGGGAGTAGGACAGATACGCAGTATTTT. Translating it yields CASSLRAEDFGGSRTDTQYF. The full variable domain, completed using reference TRBV7-3 and TRBJ2-3, is GAGVSQTPSNKVTEKGKYVELRCDPISGHTALYWYRQSLGQGPEFLIYFQGTGAADDSGLPNDRFFAVRPEGSVSTLKIQRTERGDSAVYLCASSLRAEDFGGSRTDTQYFGPGTRLTVL.

The rearrangement joins TRBV9 to TRBJ1-1; D might be TRBD1 (5 bases). CDR1 and CDR2 from the germline V gene are SGDLS and YYNGEE. Trimming stripped 7 bases from V and 1 base from J, with 11 bases between. This CDR3 has 13 amino acids. CDR3 protein: CASGLTANTEAFF. DNA of the CDR3: TGTGCCAGCGGATTGACAGCGAACACTGAAGCTTTCTTT.

The CDR3 loop reads CASSLGTGGESPLHF. DNA of the CDR3: TGTGCCAGCAGCCTCGGGACAGGGGGTGAATCACCCCTCCACTTT. The genes are TRBV28 and TRBJ1-6; TRBD1 aligns across 11 bases. J was trimmed by 10 bases and V by 6 bases; bases with no gene match: 8. The CDR3 is 15 residues long. The germline gives CDR1 MDHEN, CDR2 SYDVKM.

V usage is TRBV6-6 and J usage is TRBJ1-4; 10 bases are a match to TRBD1. V lost 6 bases and J lost 13; bases outside the gene matches: 5. Looked up from germline, CDR1 is MNHNY and CDR2 is SVGAGI (reference sequence). The CDR3 runs 12 residues. The CDR3 region has the DNA TGTGCCAGCAGACTCGACAGGGGGCGACTGTTTTTT. Its translation is CASRLDRGRLFF.

The CDR3 region has the DNA TGTGCCAGCTCGCCCGGCGGGGGAGGCTCCTACGAGCAGTACTTC. As protein: CASSPGGGGSYEQYF. The chain uses TRBV18 and TRBJ2-7; 7 nucleotides line up with TRBD2. CDR3 length equals 15 residues. The J segment lost 0 bases and the V segment lost 6 bases, leaving 8 bases of the junction unmatched. The germline gives CDR1 KGHSH, CDR2 LQKENI.

Worth noting for this clone: This CDR3 is also generated by other DNA sequences in the sample. This sequence joins TRBV10-3 and TRBJ2-7; D remains ambiguous. This CDR3 spans 12 amino acids. Germline lookup yields CDR1 ENHRY and CDR2 SYGVKD. V was cut by 4 bases and J by 0 bases, with 4 bases left in between. CDR3: CAISGSSYEQYF. The CDR3 DNA reads TGTGCCATCAGTGGGAGCTCCTACGAGCAGTACTTC.

V and J are TRBV11-2 and TRBJ1-1; D unresolved. V was cut by 11 bases and J by 3 bases, with 7 bases left in between. CDR3 length: 10 residues. Germline V gene sequence: CDR1 SGHAT, CDR2 FQNNGV. DNA for the CDR3: TGTGCCTCAGAGGACACTGAAGCTTTCTTT. Translation: CASEDTEAFF.

For the CDR3, the DNA is TGTGCCAGCTCCAACGGGGATCAAGAGACCCAGTACTTC. Amino acids: CASSNGDQETQYF. The J gene is TRBJ2-5, the V gene TRBV28, with D possibly matching TRBD2 (5 bases). The CDR3 has 13 residues. The V end lost 8 bases, the J end lost 2 bases, and 12 bases lay between the germline ends. The germline CDR1 and CDR2 sequences are MDHEN and SYDVKM.

The chain recombines TRBV5-1 with TRBJ1-5; D gene unclear. The CDR3 contains 15 residues. The ends were cut back, 4 bases at V and 4 bases at J, with 15 bases in the middle. Germline V gene data show CDR1 as SGHRS and CDR2 as YFSETQ. In DNA form, the CDR3 reads TGCGCCAGCAGCCCTTACGACGGGAAGAATCAGCCCCAGCATTTT. Translating gives CASSPYDGKNQPQHF.

V usage is TRBV10-3 and J usage is TRBJ1-2; TRBD1 agrees at 7 bases. Trimming removed 0 bases from V and 7 bases from J; junction bases left unmatched: 8. Per germline, CDR1 ENHRY and CDR2 SYGVKD. This CDR3 has 15 residues. As DNA, the CDR3 is TGTGCCATCAGTGAGTCTGGGCGACAGGGAAGTGGCTACACCTTC. It yields the protein CAISESGRQGSGYTF.